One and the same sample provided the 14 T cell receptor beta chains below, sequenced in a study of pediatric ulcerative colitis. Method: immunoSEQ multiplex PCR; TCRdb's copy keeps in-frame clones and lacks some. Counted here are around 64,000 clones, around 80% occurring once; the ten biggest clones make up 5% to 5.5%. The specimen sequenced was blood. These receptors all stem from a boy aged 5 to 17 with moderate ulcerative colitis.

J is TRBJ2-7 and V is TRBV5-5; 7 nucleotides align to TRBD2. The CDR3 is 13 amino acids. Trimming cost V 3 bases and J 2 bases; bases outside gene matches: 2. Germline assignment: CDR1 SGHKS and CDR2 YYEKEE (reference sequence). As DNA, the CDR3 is TGTGCCAGCAGCTCGGCGGGGGCCTACGAGCAGTACTTC. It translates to CASSSAGAYEQYF.

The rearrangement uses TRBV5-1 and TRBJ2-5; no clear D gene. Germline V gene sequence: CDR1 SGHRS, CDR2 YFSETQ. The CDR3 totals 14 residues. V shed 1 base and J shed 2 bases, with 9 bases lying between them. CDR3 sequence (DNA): TGCGCCAGCAGCTTGTTTGAGGCACAAGAGACCCAGTACTTC. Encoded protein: CASSLFEAQETQYF.

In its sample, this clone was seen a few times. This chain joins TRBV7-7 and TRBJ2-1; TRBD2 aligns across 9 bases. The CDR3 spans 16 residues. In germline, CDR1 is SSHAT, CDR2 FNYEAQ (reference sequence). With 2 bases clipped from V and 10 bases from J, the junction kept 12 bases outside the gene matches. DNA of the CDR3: TGTGCCAGCAGCTTATCGGCCGTTAGCGGGAGCAGGGAGCAGTTCTTC. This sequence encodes CASSLSAVSGSREQFF. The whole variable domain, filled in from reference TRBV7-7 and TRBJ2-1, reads GAGVSQSPRYKVTKRGQDVTLRCDPISSHATLYWYQQALGQGPEFLTYFNYEAQPDKSGLPSDRFSAERPEGSISTLTIQRTEQRDSAMYRCASSLSAVSGSREQFFGPGTRLTVL.

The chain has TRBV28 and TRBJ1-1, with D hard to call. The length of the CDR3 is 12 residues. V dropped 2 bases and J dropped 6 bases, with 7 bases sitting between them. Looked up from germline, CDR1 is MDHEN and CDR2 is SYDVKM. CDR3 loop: CASSLVAAEAFF. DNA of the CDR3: TGTGCCAGCAGTTTAGTAGCCGCTGAAGCTTTCTTT.

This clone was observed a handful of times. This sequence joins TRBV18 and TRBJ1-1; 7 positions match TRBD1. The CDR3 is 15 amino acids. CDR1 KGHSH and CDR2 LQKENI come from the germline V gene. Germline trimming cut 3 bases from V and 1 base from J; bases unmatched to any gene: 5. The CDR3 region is CASSPPYRGNTEAFF. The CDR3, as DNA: TGTGCCAGCTCACCTCCTTACAGGGGGAACACTGAAGCTTTCTTT.

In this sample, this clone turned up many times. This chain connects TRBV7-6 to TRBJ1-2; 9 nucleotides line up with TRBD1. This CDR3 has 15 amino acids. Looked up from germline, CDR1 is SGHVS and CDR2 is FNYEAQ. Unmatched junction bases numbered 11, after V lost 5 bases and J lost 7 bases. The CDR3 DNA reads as TGTGCCAGCAGCCCCACGACAGGGGGATCATCTGGCTACACCTTC. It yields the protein CASSPTTGGSSGYTF.

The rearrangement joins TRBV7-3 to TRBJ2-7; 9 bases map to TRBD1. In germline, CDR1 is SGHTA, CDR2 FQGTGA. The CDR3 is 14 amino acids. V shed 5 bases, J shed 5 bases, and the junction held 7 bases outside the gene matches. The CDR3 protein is CASSTGTGIDEQYF. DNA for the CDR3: TGTGCCAGCAGCACCGGGACAGGGATTGACGAGCAGTACTTC.

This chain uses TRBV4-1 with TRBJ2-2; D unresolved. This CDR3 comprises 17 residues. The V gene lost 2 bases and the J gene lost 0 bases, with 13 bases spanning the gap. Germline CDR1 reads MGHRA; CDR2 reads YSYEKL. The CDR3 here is CASSQPPDAPNTGELFF. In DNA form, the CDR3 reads TGCGCCAGCAGCCAACCCCCGGACGCACCGAACACCGGGGAGCTGTTTTTT.

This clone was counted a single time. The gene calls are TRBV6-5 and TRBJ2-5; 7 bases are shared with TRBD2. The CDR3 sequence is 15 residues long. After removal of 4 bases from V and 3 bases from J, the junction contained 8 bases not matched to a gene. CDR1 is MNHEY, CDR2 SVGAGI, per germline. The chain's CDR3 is CASSSAGATEETQYF. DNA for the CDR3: TGTGCCAGCAGTTCGGCGGGAGCTACGGAAGAGACCCAGTACTTC.

The CDR3 DNA sequence: TGTGCCAGCAGCTTGGGATCGACAGGGGTAGGGGAAGCTTTCTTT. It encodes CASSLGSTGVGEAFF. The chain couples TRBV7-9 to TRBJ1-1; 8 bases line up with TRBD1. Germline CDR1 is SEHNR and CDR2 is FQNEAQ (reference sequence). The CDR3 runs to 15 residues. The J segment lost 8 bases and the V segment lost 3 bases, leaving 11 bases of the junction unmatched.

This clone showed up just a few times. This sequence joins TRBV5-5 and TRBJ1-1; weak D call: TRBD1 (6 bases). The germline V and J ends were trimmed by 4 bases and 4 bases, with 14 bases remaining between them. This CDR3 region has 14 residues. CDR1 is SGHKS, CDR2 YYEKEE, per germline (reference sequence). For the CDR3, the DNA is TGTGCCAGCAGCCTGACACAGGGAGGCACTGAAGCTTTCTTT. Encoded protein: CASSLTQGGTEAFF.

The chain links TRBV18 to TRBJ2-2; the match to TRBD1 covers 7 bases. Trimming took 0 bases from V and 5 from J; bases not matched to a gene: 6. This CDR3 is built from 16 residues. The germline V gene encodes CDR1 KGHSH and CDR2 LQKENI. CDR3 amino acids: CASSPPMTGRTGELFF. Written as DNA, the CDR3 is TGTGCCAGCTCACCACCGATGACAGGGCGGACCGGGGAGCTGTTTTTT.

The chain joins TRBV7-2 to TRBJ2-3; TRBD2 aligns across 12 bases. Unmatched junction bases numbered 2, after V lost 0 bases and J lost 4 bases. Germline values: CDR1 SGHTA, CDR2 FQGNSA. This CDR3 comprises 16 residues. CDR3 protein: CASSLARLAGADTQYF. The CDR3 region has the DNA TGTGCCAGCAGCTTAGCGCGACTAGCGGGGGCAGATACGCAGTATTTT.

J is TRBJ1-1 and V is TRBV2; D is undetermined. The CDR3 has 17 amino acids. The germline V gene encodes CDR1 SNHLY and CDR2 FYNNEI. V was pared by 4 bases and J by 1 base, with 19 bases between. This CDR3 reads CASSVRALLISNTEAFF. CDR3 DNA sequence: TGTGCCAGCAGTGTCCGGGCCCTCCTTATATCGAACACTGAAGCTTTCTTT.